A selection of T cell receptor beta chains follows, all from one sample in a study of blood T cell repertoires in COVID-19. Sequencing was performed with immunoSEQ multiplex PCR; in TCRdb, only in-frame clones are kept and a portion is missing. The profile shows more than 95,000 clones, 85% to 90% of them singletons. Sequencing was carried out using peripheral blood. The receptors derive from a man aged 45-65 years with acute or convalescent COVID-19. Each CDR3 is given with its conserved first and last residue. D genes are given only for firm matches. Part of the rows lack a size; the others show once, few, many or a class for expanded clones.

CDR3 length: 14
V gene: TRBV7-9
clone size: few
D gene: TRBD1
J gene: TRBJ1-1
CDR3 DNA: TGTGCCAGCAGCAAAATAACACGACAGGGTGAAGCTTTCTTT
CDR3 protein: CASSKITRQGEAFF

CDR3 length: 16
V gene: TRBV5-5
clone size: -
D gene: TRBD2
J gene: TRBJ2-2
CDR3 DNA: TGTGCCAGCAGCCCGACTAGCGGGAGCTTTACCGGGGAGCTGTTTTTT
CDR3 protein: CASSPTSGSFTGELFF

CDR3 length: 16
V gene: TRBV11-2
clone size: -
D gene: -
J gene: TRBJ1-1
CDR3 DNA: TGTGCCAGCAGCACAGTCCCGGGGAAGGGTAACACTGAAGCTTTCTTT
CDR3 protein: CASSTVPGKGNTEAFF

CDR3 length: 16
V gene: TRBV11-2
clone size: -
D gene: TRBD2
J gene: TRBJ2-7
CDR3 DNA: TGTGCCAGCAGCCTCCCCTCACTAGCGGGAGTCGACGAGCAGTACTTC
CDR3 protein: CASSLPSLAGVDEQYF

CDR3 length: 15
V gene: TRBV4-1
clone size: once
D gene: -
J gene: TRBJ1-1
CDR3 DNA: TGCGCCAGCAGCCAAGATTACGGCAGGGTGACTGAAGCTTTCTTT
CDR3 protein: CASSQDYGRVTEAFF

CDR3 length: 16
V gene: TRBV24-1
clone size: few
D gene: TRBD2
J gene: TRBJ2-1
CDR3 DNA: TGTGCCACCAGTGATACTGCCAGCGGGAGGGCTAGTGAGCAGTTCTTC
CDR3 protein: CATSDTASGRASEQFF

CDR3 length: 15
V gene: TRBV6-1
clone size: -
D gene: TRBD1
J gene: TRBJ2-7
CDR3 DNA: TGTGCCAGCAGTGAACCAAGACAGGGGTTCTACGAGCAGTACTTC
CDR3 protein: CASSEPRQGFYEQYF

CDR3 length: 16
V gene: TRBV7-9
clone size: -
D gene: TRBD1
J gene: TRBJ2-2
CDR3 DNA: TGTGCCAGCAGCTTAGAGGGGACAGGGGTCACCGGGGAGCTGTTTTTT
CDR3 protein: CASSLEGTGVTGELFF

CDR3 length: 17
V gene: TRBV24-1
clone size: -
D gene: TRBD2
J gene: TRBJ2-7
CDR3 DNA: TGTGCCACCAGTGACCACCCCAGAGCGGGAGGGCCCCACGAGCAGTACTTC
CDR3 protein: CATSDHPRAGGPHEQYF

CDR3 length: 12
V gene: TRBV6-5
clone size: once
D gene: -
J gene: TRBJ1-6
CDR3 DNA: TGTGCCAGCAGACAGGCGGAGTCACCCCTCCACTTT
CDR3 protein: CASRQAESPLHF

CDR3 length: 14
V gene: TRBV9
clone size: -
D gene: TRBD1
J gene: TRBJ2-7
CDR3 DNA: TGTGCCAGCAGCGCGGGACAGGGACAGTACGAGCAGTACTTC
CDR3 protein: CASSAGQGQYEQYF

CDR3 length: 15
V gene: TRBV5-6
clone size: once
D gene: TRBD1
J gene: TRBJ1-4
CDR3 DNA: TGTGCCAGCAGCCCCGGGGACAGGGGAGGGGAAAAACTGTTTTTT
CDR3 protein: CASSPGDRGGEKLFF

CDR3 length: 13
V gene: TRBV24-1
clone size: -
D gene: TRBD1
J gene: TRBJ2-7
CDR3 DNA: TGTGCCTCCAAACAGGGGGCTGTAGGCGAGCAGTACTTC
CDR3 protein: CASKQGAVGEQYF

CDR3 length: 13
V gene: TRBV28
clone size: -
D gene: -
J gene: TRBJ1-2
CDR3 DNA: TGTGCCAGCAGATCTCAGGGTAACTATGGCTACACCTTC
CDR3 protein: CASRSQGNYGYTF

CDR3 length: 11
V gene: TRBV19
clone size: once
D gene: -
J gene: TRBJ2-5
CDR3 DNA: TGTGCCAGTTCTCCAGGGGAGACCCAGTACTTC
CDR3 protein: CASSPGETQYF

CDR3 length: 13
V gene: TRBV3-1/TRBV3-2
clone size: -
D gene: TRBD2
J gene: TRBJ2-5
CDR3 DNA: TGTGCCAGCAGCGGCCCCGGGACGGGGGGTTCTTACTTC
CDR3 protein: CASSGPGTGGSYF

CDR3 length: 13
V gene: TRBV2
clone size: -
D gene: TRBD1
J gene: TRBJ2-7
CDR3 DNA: TGTGCCAGCAGTGAAGGACAGGGGGGAGAGCAGTACTTC
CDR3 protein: CASSEGQGGEQYF

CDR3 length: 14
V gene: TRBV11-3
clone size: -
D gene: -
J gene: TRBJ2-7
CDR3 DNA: TGTGCCAGCAGCTCCTTGGGGCGAACTTACGAGCAGTACTTC
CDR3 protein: CASSSLGRTYEQYF